Presented here are 3 T cell receptor beta chains from one specimen sequenced in a study of OX40 agonist ivuxolimab in advanced cancers. Profiled with immunoSEQ multiplex PCR; TCRdb holds only in-frame clones, not every one. The table has roughly 99,000 clones, approximately 89% seen once. Specimen: CD4+ or CD8+ T cells sorted from blood, collected in a trial of the OX40 agonist ivuxolimab. Receptors originate from an adult with an advanced solid tumor such as melanoma, head and neck, liver or kidney cancer.

The chain carries TRBV28 and TRBJ2-1; D is possibly TRBD1 (6 bases). CDR3 length: 12 amino acids. Trimming removed 7 bases at V and 7 bases at J, with 11 bases between. CDR1 is MDHEN, CDR2 SYDVKM, per germline. For the CDR3, the DNA is TGTGCCAGCAATGGGGGCTGGAATGAGCAGTTCTTC. It is translated as CASNGGWNEQFF.

This sequence joins TRBV4-2 and TRBJ2-5; TRBD2 is a possible D gene (5 bases). Trimming left V 0 bases short and J 5 bases short, with 13 bases between. CDR1 is LGHNA, CDR2 YNFKEQ, per germline. The CDR3 loop spans 15 amino acids. The CDR3 region has the DNA TGTGCCAGCAGCCAAGACCCTAGCCTGAGGGAGACCCAGTACTTC. Its protein product is CASSQDPSLRETQYF.

The chain uses TRBV7-3 and TRBJ2-1, with TRBD2 identical over 7 bases. This CDR3 has 15 residues. The V and J ends lost 2 bases and 8 bases, in that order; junction bases with no gene match: 9. CDR1 is SGHTA, CDR2 FQGTGA, per germline. CDR3 in DNA: TGTGCCAGCAGCTTAGATAGGACTAGGCTCTATGAGCAGTTCTTC. Translated, it gives CASSLDRTRLYEQFF.